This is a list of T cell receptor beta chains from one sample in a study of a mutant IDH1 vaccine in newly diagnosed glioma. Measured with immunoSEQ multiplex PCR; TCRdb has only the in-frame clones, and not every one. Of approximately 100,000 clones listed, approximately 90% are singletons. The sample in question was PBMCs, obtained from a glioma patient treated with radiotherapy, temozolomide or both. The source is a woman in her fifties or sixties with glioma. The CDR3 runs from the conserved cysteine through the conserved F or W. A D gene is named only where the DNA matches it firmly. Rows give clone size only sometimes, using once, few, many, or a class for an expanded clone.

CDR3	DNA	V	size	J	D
CASAADYEQYF	TGCGCCAGCGCGGCGGACTACGAGCAGTACTTC	TRBV5-1	-	TRBJ2-7	-
CASSLGSGGYYTEAFF	TGCGCCAGCAGCTTGGGGTCAGGGGGCTATTACACTGAAGCTTTCTTT	TRBV5-1	-	TRBJ1-1	TRBD1
CASSMRARGASTDTQYF	TGTGCCAGTAGTATGAGGGCGCGGGGAGCTAGCACAGATACGCAGTATTTT	TRBV19	-	TRBJ2-3	-
CAISEGKKGASTDTQYF	TGTGCCATCAGTGAGGGTAAGAAGGGCGCAAGCACAGATACGCAGTATTTT	TRBV10-3	-	TRBJ2-3	-
CASSFRAINQPQHF	TGTGCCAGCAGTTTTCGGGCGATCAATCAGCCCCAGCATTTT	TRBV28	-	TRBJ1-5	-
CASSLVRLQGNQPQHF	TGTGCCAGCAGCTTAGTTAGGCTACAGGGAAATCAGCCCCAGCATTTT	TRBV7-8	-	TRBJ1-5	-
CASSELGGNQPQHF	TGTGCCAGCAGTGAACTAGGGGGCAATCAGCCCCAGCATTTT	TRBV6-1	-	TRBJ1-5	-
CASSLGRNNEQFF	TGTGCCAGCAGTCTGGGGCGGAACAATGAGCAGTTCTTC	TRBV27	-	TRBJ2-1	-
CASSLRTGGRYGYTF	TGTGCCAGCAGTTTAAGGACAGGGGGCCGCTATGGCTACACCTTC	TRBV27	-	TRBJ1-2	TRBD1
CASSTETGYAVQYF	TGTGCCAGTAGTACCGAAACAGGTTATGCGGTTCAGTACTTC	TRBV19	-	TRBJ2-4	-
CASSFGDNEQFF	TGTGCCAGCAGCTTCGGGGACAATGAGCAGTTCTTC	TRBV5-6	-	TRBJ2-1	-
CASSLAGSGSGNTQYF	TGTGCTAGCAGCTTAGCGGGGAGCGGGAGTGGGAATACGCAGTATTTT	TRBV7-7	-	TRBJ2-3	TRBD2
CATLPLAGGPHEQFF	TGTGCCACCCTACCACTAGCGGGAGGGCCTCATGAGCAGTTCTTC	TRBV6-5	-	TRBJ2-1	TRBD2
CASSYSGQGYGYTF	TGTGCCAGCAGTTACTCTGGACAGGGCTATGGCTACACCTTC	TRBV6-5	once	TRBJ1-2	TRBD1
CASRPGQGPNYGYTF	TGTGCCAGCAGGCCCGGACAGGGGCCTAACTATGGCTACACCTTC	TRBV6-5	-	TRBJ1-2	TRBD1
CASSLTGNEQYF	TGCGCCAGCAGCTTGACAGGTAACGAGCAGTACTTC	TRBV5-1	once	TRBJ2-7	-
CASSYSGTLDEQFF	TGTGCCAGCAGTTATTCCGGGACCCTTGATGAGCAGTTCTTC	TRBV6-5	-	TRBJ2-1	-
CASSVLGTSSYEQYF	TGTGCCAGCAGCGTCCTCGGGACAAGCTCCTACGAGCAGTACTTC	TRBV9	-	TRBJ2-7	-
CASTPDSLPYEQYF	TGTGCCAGCACCCCGGACAGCTTGCCTTACGAGCAGTACTTC	TRBV6-1	-	TRBJ2-7	-
CASSLGGNSGYTF	TGCGCCAGCAGCTTGGGAGGAAATAGCGGCTACACCTTC	TRBV5-1	-	TRBJ1-2	-
CASSQGQLGEKLFF	TGTGCCAGCAGCCAAGGACAGTTGGGTGAAAAACTGTTTTTT	TRBV4-2	-	TRBJ1-4	-
CASSANLAGGYNEQFF	TGCGCCAGCAGTGCGAACCTAGCGGGAGGCTACAATGAGCAGTTCTTC	TRBV10-1	-	TRBJ2-1	TRBD2
CASSQPYLSGEQYF	TGTGCCAGCAGCCAACCCTACCTTTCTGGGGAGCAGTACTTC	TRBV14	-	TRBJ2-7	-
CASSEGVNTEAFF	TGCGCCAGCAGTGAAGGGGTGAACACTGAAGCTTTCTTT	TRBV10-1	-	TRBJ1-1	-
CASSQGLGGNNEQFF	TGCGCCAGCAGCCAGGGACTAGGGGGGAACAATGAGCAGTTCTTC	TRBV4-1	-	TRBJ2-1	TRBD2
CASSSPGTENTGELFF	TGTGCCAGCAGCAGCCCCGGGACAGAGAACACCGGGGAGCTGTTTTTT	TRBV28	-	TRBJ2-2	TRBD1
CASSHLTSHTGELFF	TGCGCCAGCAGCCATCTTACTAGTCACACCGGGGAGCTGTTTTTT	TRBV4-1	-	TRBJ2-2	-
CASRWAGGSNTEAFF	TGTGCCAGCAGGTGGGCAGGGGGCAGTAACACTGAAGCTTTCTTT	TRBV6-5	once	TRBJ1-1	TRBD1
CASSPTGNEQFF	TGCGCCAGCAGCCCCACAGGGAATGAGCAGTTCTTC	TRBV10-1	-	TRBJ2-1	-
CASSPALGGNQPQHF	TGTGCCAGCAGCCCCGCCCTTGGGGGAAATCAGCCCCAGCATTTT	TRBV6-5	-	TRBJ1-5	-
CASSPTRDNEQFF	TGTGCCAGCAGTCCTACCCGGGACAATGAGCAGTTCTTC	TRBV2	-	TRBJ2-1	-
CATQQGYEQYF	TGTGCCACCCAACAGGGGTACGAGCAGTACTTC	TRBV6-1	-	TRBJ2-7	TRBD1
CASSPRTVQETQYF	TGTGCCAGCAGTCCGAGAACGGTGCAAGAGACCCAGTACTTC	TRBV25-1	-	TRBJ2-5	-
CASMVTGGHQPQHF	TGTGCCAGCATGGTGACAGGGGGTCATCAGCCCCAGCATTTT	TRBV6-5	-	TRBJ1-5	TRBD1
CASSGGTNYGYTF	TGTGCCAGTAGTGGAGGAACTAACTATGGCTACACCTTC	TRBV19	-	TRBJ1-2	-
CAIANFFSYNEQFF	TGTGCTATCGCTAACTTCTTCTCCTACAATGAGCAGTTCTTC	TRBV19	-	TRBJ2-1	-
CASSPGTGGPLNTEAFF	TGCGCCAGCAGCCCCGGGACAGGGGGCCCCCTGAACACTGAAGCTTTCTTT	TRBV5-1	-	TRBJ1-1	TRBD1
CASSGQANYEQYF	TGTGCCAGCAGTGGACAGGCGAACTACGAGCAGTACTTC	TRBV25-1	-	TRBJ2-7	-
CASSLDSYTGELFF	TGCGCCAGCAGCTTGGACTCGTACACCGGGGAGCTGTTTTTT	TRBV5-1	-	TRBJ2-2	-
CASSGTGGYGYTF	TGCGCCAGCAGCGGGACAGGGGGCTATGGCTACACCTTC	TRBV5-1	once	TRBJ1-2	TRBD1
CASRGLGEGPDEQFF	TGTGCCAGTAGGGGTTTGGGGGAGGGCCCCGATGAGCAGTTCTTC	TRBV19	-	TRBJ2-1	TRBD2
CASSPPGPGGYNEQFF	TGTGCCAGCTCACCACCGGGCCCAGGAGGCTACAATGAGCAGTTCTTC	TRBV18	-	TRBJ2-1	-
CASSRGAGGTNEKLFF	TGCGCCAGCAGCCGCGGGGCAGGGGGAACTAATGAAAAACTGTTTTTT	TRBV5-1	-	TRBJ1-4	TRBD1
CASSLSGRFTGELFF	TGTGCCAGCAGTTTATCGGGACGGTTCACCGGGGAGCTGTTTTTT	TRBV28	-	TRBJ2-2	-
CASSHHHRELYNEQFF	TGTGCCAGCAGTCACCACCACAGGGAGTTATACAATGAGCAGTTCTTC	TRBV28	once	TRBJ2-1	-
CASSAYKNSPLHF	TGTGCCAGCAGTGCATATAAGAATTCACCCCTCCACTTT	TRBV7-6	-	TRBJ1-6	-
CASSPGGSTGELFF	TGTGCCAGCAGCCCCGGAGGGAGCACCGGGGAGCTGTTTTTT	TRBV7-3	-	TRBJ2-2	-
CASGLLAGANGELFF	TGTGCCAGCGGCTTGTTAGCGGGAGCGAACGGGGAGCTGTTTTTT	TRBV11-2	-	TRBJ2-2	TRBD2
CATSSGSVDGELFF	TGTGCCACCTCTAGCGGGAGCGTGGACGGGGAGCTGTTTTTT	TRBV7-9	-	TRBJ2-2	TRBD2
CASSRRGYYNEQFF	TGTGCCAGCTCACGGAGGGGGTATTACAATGAGCAGTTCTTC	TRBV18	-	TRBJ2-1	-
CASSSGPEVNTGELFF	TGTGCCAGCAGCTCGGGACCCGAGGTGAACACCGGGGAGCTGTTTTTT	TRBV5-5	-	TRBJ2-2	-
CASRYGTGSNYGYTF	TGCGCCAGCAGGTACGGGACAGGGTCTAACTATGGCTACACCTTC	TRBV5-1	once	TRBJ1-2	TRBD1
CASRDLAGDTQYF	TGTGCCAGCAGGGACCTAGCGGGAGATACGCAGTATTTT	TRBV25-1	once	TRBJ2-3	TRBD2
CAWTGGSYEQYF	TGTGCCTGGACAGGGGGTTCCTACGAGCAGTACTTC	TRBV30	-	TRBJ2-7	TRBD1
CASSSSGRAMNEQFF	TGTGCCAGCAGCTCTAGCGGGAGGGCCATGAATGAGCAGTTCTTC	TRBV9	once	TRBJ2-1	TRBD2